This T cell receptor beta chain was captured by sequencing in a study of PD-1 blockade in mismatch repair-deficient tumors. Study information: Patients had around 11 mismatch repair-deficient cancer types and were previously treated and progressing.

Trimming removed 5 bases from V and 4 bases from J; junction bases left unmatched: 8. From germline, CDR1 is MDHEN and CDR2 SYDVKM. This CDR3 comprises 15 residues. Method: immunoSEQ multiplex PCR; TCRdb's copy keeps in-frame clones and lacks some. The table has approximately 25,000 clones, 75% to 85% seen once. As regards this clone: Its antigen is currently unknown.

Broader study findings: Tumor-resident clones, often undetectable pretreatment in blood, expanded then contracted after pembrolizumab.

This chain links TRBV28 with TRBJ2-1; TRBD2 matches 7 bases. The receptor was isolated from an adult with mismatch repair-deficient cancer. Sequenced here: peripheral blood, sampled 12 weeks after starting pembrolizumab. CDR3 nucleotide sequence: TGTGCCAGCAGTCCGGCGGGAGCTGTTTACAATGAGCAGTTCTTC. This gives the protein CASSPAGAVYNEQFF.